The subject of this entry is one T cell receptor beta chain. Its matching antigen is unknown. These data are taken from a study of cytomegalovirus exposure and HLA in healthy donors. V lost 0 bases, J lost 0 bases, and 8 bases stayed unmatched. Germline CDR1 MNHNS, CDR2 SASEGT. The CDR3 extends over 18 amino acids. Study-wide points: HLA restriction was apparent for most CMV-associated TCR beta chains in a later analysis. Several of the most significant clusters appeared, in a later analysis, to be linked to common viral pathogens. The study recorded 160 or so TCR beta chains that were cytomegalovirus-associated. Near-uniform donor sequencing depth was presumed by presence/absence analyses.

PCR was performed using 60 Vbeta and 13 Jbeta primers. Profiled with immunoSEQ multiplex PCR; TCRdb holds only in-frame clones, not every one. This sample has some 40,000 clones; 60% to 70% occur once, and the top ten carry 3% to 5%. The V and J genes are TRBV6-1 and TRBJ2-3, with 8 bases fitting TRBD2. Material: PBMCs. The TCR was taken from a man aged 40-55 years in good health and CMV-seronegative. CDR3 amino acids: CASSEALQGGGSTDTQYF. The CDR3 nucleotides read TGTGCCAGCAGTGAAGCGCTTCAAGGCGGGGGGAGCACAGATACGCAGTATTTT.